The 17 T cell receptor beta chains below all came from one sample that was sequenced in a study of identifying expanded T cells in peripheral blood (dated by TCRdb to the late 2010s). Library prep was done by the immunoSEQ multiplex PCR assay. TCRdb holds this immuneACCESS table with in-frame rearrangements only. Some clones are missing; in checked studies, unresolved V genes explain under half, and the rest has no known cause. This sample gives some 90,000 clones in total; 88% of them show up just once. The ten top clones hold around 20% of the sample. Specimen: blood. These TCRs come from a person aged 18 to 75 in good health.

This chain links TRBV6-8 with TRBJ2-7, with 7 bases aligning to TRBD1. Trimming at V came to 5 bases and at J to 0 bases, leaving 7 bases not matched to a gene. Germline CDR1 is MNHGY and CDR2 is SAAAGT. The length of the CDR3 is 15 residues. The CDR3 nucleotides are TGTGCCAGCAGTCCCGGGACAGAGAGCTCCTACGAGCAGTACTTC. This gives the protein CASSPGTESSYEQYF.

V and J are TRBV7-7 and TRBJ2-7; tentative D call: TRBD1 (6 bases). The germline V gene has CDR1 SSHAT and CDR2 FNYEAQ (reference sequence). Trimming removed 5 bases at V and 5 bases at J, with 16 bases between. The length of the CDR3 is 14 residues. The CDR3 region is CASSRGQGSDEQYF. In DNA, the CDR3 is TGTGCCAGCAGCCGGGGCCAGGGGTCGGACGAGCAGTACTTC.

J is TRBJ1-1 and V is TRBV18; TRBD1 might be the D (6 bases). CDR1 is KGHSH and CDR2 is LQKENI in the germline V gene. Trimming shortened V by 3 bases and J by 1 base, and 12 bases separated the two germline ends. The CDR3 consists of 15 residues. Written as DNA, the CDR3 is TGTGCCAGCTCACCCATGACAGGCCGGAACACTGAAGCTTTCTTT. It yields the protein CASSPMTGRNTEAFF.

On this clone: A read error may produce the germline difference seen at one junction end. This chain connects TRBV4-3 to TRBJ1-1; D might be TRBD1 (6 bases). The CDR3 length is 13 residues. Germline values: CDR1 LGHNA, CDR2 YSLEER. The CDR3 spells CTSSQGTPTEAFF. The CDR3 coding sequence is TGCACCAGCAGCCAAGGGACACCGACTGAAGCTTTCTTT.

The V gene is TRBV6-6, the J gene TRBJ1-2; tentatively, D is TRBD1 (6 bases). Trimming removed 4 bases at V and 4 bases at J, with 10 bases between. There are 13 residues in the CDR3. Per the germline V gene, CDR1 is MNHNY and CDR2 is SVGAGI (reference sequence). CDR3 in DNA: TGTGCCAGCAGTTTAGGGGGTTTCTATGGCTACACCTTC. Translating it yields CASSLGGFYGYTF.

V is TRBV27 and J is TRBJ1-2; D not certain. Germline V gives CDR1 MNHEY, CDR2 SMNVEV (reference sequence). V was cut by 4 bases and J by 4 bases, with 10 bases left in between. The CDR3 spans 13 residues. In nucleotides, the CDR3 is TGTGCCAGCAGTTCCCACCGATCCTATGGCTACACCTTC. Translating gives CASSSHRSYGYTF.

V usage is TRBV7-8 and J usage is TRBJ2-5; D may be TRBD1 (6 bases). Germline CDR1 reads SGHVS; CDR2 reads FQNEAQ. This CDR3 spans 14 amino acids. Deletions cut 4 bases from V and 2 bases from J, with 11 bases between. CDR3 nucleotide sequence: TGTGCCAGCAGCTATTCCCAGGGGCAAGAGACCCAGTACTTC. This codes for CASSYSQGQETQYF.

The chain links TRBV6-1 to TRBJ2-7; maybe TRBD1 (5 bases). V lost 4 bases and J lost 2, with 9 bases in between. CDR1 MNHNS and CDR2 SASEGT come from the germline V gene. The CDR3 loop spans 13 amino acids. CDR3 sequence: CASSVDTPYEQYF. As DNA, the CDR3 is TGTGCCAGCAGTGTGGACACCCCCTACGAGCAGTACTTC.

This clone has a single count. The chain links TRBV28 to TRBJ1-6, with TRBD1 as a possible D gene (5 bases). This CDR3 comprises 16 residues. The V and J ends lost 2 bases and 7 bases respectively, with 15 bases between them. The germline gives CDR1 MDHEN, CDR2 SYDVKM. The CDR3 DNA reads TGTGCCAGCAGTTTACGGGGCGTTCTTTGGAATTCACCCCTCCACTTT. As protein: CASSLRGVLWNSPLHF.

The V gene is TRBV7-2, the J gene TRBJ1-1; D is ambiguous. CDR3 length equals 17 residues. CDR1 SGHTA and CDR2 FQGNSA come from the germline V gene. Trimming left V 4 bases short and J 0 bases short, with 18 bases between. CDR3 residues: CASSSAPALWLNTEAFF. CDR3 DNA sequence: TGTGCCAGCAGCTCCGCCCCGGCCCTTTGGTTGAACACTGAAGCTTTCTTT.

This sequence joins TRBV5-5 and TRBJ2-7, with D perhaps TRBD1 or TRBD2 (6 bases each). This CDR3 region has 15 residues. The V gene's germline CDR1 is SGHKS and CDR2 YYEKEE (reference sequence). The ends were cut back, 2 bases at V and 5 bases at J, with 17 bases in the middle. The CDR3 nucleotides read TGTGCCAGCAGCTTCCTCGCAGGGGAGGTCCACGAGCAGTACTTC. Translation gives CASSFLAGEVHEQYF. The full variable domain, rest sourced from reference TRBV5-5 and TRBJ2-7, is DAGVTQSPTHLIKTRGQQVTLRCSPISGHKSVSWYQQVLGQGPQFIFQYYEKEERGRGNFPDRFSARQFPNYSSELNVNALLLGDSALYLCASSFLAGEVHEQYFGPGTRLTVT.

The chain uses TRBV11-3 and TRBJ2-7, with TRBD2 matching 7 bases. Germline values: CDR1 SGHNT, CDR2 YENEEA. V gave up 1 base and J gave up 5 bases; unmatched junction bases: 14. CDR3 length equals 17 residues. This chain's CDR3 is CASSLGGGTDRRDEQYF. The CDR3 region has the DNA TGTGCCAGCAGCTTAGGGGGGGGGACGGACCGGCGGGACGAGCAGTACTTC. Looking up the rest from reference TRBV11-3 and TRBJ2-7 gives the full variable domain: EAGVVQSPRYKIIEKKQPVAFWCNPISGHNTLYWYLQNLGQGPELLIRYENEEAVDDSQLPKDRFSAERLKGVDSTLKIQPAELGDSAVYLCASSLGGGTDRRDEQYFGPGTRLTVT.

The gene calls are TRBV7-2 and TRBJ2-3; D is undetermined. This CDR3 contains 14 residues. Germline assignment: CDR1 SGHTA and CDR2 FQGNSA. The V end lost 4 bases, the J end lost 0 bases, and 8 bases lay between the germline ends. The CDR3 spells CASSSTFSTDTQYF. CDR3 coding DNA: TGTGCCAGCAGCTCGACCTTTAGCACAGATACGCAGTATTTT. Together with reference TRBV7-2 and TRBJ2-3, the CDR3 gives the full variable domain: GAGVSQSPSNKVTEKGKDVELRCDPISGHTALYWYRQSLGQGLEFLIYFQGNSAPDKSGLPSDRFSAERTGGSVSTLTIQRTQQEDSAVYLCASSSTFSTDTQYFGPGTRLTVL.

The chain recombines TRBV19 with TRBJ2-1; D is unclear. Trimming removed 3 bases at V and 4 bases at J, with 10 bases between. Germline loops: CDR1 LNHDA, CDR2 SQIVND (reference sequence). The CDR3 sequence is 14 residues long. In nucleotides, the CDR3 is TGTGCCAGTAGTATCCGGCCCTATTACAATGAGCAGTTCTTC. Its translation: CASSIRPYYNEQFF.

The rearrangement uses TRBV6-1 and TRBJ2-7; no firm D call. V was cut by 8 bases and J by 5 bases, with 10 bases left in between. CDR3 length: 11 residues. CDR1 and CDR2 (germline): MNHNS, SASEGT. Written as DNA, the CDR3 is TGTGCCAGCGCACGTTTGGACGAGCAGTACTTC. Protein: CASARLDEQYF.

The CDR3 protein is CATTDRLKDTEAFF. The CDR3 coding sequence is TGTGCCACCACCGACAGGCTCAAGGACACTGAAGCTTTCTTT. This rearrangement joins TRBV15 to TRBJ1-1, with a tentative D call TRBD1 (6 bases). V lost 7 bases, J lost 3 bases, and 15 bases lay in between. The germline V gene encodes CDR1 LNHNV and CDR2 YYDKDF (reference sequence). This CDR3 is built from 14 residues.

This clone was seen a handful of times. The rearrangement links TRBV28 to TRBJ1-1; D is undetermined. V was cut by 6 bases and J by 1 base, with 9 bases left in between. Looked up from germline, CDR1 is MDHEN and CDR2 is SYDVKM. The CDR3 contains 13 residues. The CDR3: CASSPGPNTEAFF. The CDR3 coding sequence is TGTGCCAGCAGCCCCGGCCCGAACACTGAAGCTTTCTTT.